One and the same sample provided the 17 T cell receptor beta chains below, sequenced in a study of metastatic and nonmetastatic thyroid tumors. TCRdb re-called clones from the PCR reads using MiXCR. Of tens of thousands of clones in the sample, around half are singletons; the top ten hold around 22%. There were no patients who had received any treatment before thyroid surgery. The sample consisted of tumor tissue. These receptor sequences come from a male donor with papillary thyroid cancer or a benign thyroid nodule (not recorded which). Some clones in this sample may be carry-over from other donors' samples.

This clone was seen a few times. The genes are TRBV7-8 and TRBJ1-2, with 7 bases aligning to TRBD1. V lost 5 bases to trimming and J lost 0 bases; unmatched junction nucleotides: 3. The CDR3 is 14 amino acids. CDR1 and CDR2 (germline): SGHVS, FQNEAQ. The CDR3 reads CASSGGTANYGYTF. CDR3 DNA: TGTGCCAGCAGCGGCGGGACAGCTAACTATGGCTACACCTTC.

The V and J genes are TRBV7-8 and TRBJ2-2; D tentatively reads TRBD1 or TRBD2 (5 bases each). This CDR3 comprises 14 residues. Per germline, CDR1 SGHVS and CDR2 FQNEAQ. The CDR3 DNA follows: TGTGCGTCCATGGTACGGGACGATTCGGGGGAGCTGTTTTTT. This codes for CASMVRDDSGELFF.

The sample holds a few counts of this clone. J is TRBJ1-1 and V is TRBV6-1, with 8 bases identical to TRBD1. The V and J ends lost 6 bases and 1 base, in that order; junction bases with no gene match: 10. Germline loops: CDR1 MNHNS, CDR2 SASEGT. The CDR3 extends over 16 amino acids. CDR3 bases: TGTGCCAGCAGCAATAAAGAAGGGACAGGGAACACTGAAGCTTTCTTT. The encoded protein is CASSNKEGTGNTEAFF.

The chain employs TRBV20-1 and TRBJ1-5; 8 nucleotides line up with TRBD1. The germline V gene has CDR1 DFQATT and CDR2 SNEGSKA (reference sequence). The CDR3 covers 12 residues. With V trimmed by 6 bases and J by 4 bases, 2 bases remained unmatched. The CDR3 region has the DNA TGCAGTGCCAGGACAGGGAATCAGCCCCAGCATTTT. It yields the protein CSARTGNQPQHF.

The rearrangement joins TRBV18 to TRBJ1-6; D ambiguous. Trimming left V 2 bases short and J 1 base short, with 9 bases between. Germline V gene sequence: CDR1 KGHSH, CDR2 LQKENI. CDR3 size: 16 residues. In DNA form, the CDR3 reads TGTGCCAGCTCACCATCAGCCAGGTCCTATAATTCACCCCTCCACTTT. Translation: CASSPSARSYNSPLHF.

The chain has TRBV4-1 and TRBJ2-5; D may be TRBD1 (6 bases). V was shortened by 1 base and J by 7 bases, with 16 bases between the two germline ends. This CDR3 contains 15 residues. Germline CDR1 reads MGHRA; CDR2 reads YSYEKL. The CDR3 bases are TGCGCCAGCAGCCAAGCTCTGGACAGCGGAGGGACCCAGTACTTC. Amino acid sequence: CASSQALDSGGTQYF.

This clone came up a few times. The J gene is TRBJ2-7, the V gene TRBV5-1; the match to TRBD2 covers 7 bases. In germline, CDR1 is SGHRS, CDR2 YFSETQ. Unmatched junction bases numbered 7, after V lost 0 bases and J lost 4 bases. The CDR3 is 15 residues long. As DNA, the CDR3 is TGCGCCAGCAGCTTGGAGGCTAGCGGTGGTTACGAGCAGTACTTC. This translates into CASSLEASGGYEQYF.

The V call is TRBV6-1, the J call TRBJ2-7, with 9 nucleotides matching TRBD1. V shed 6 bases and J 0 bases; nucleotides not matched to a gene: 6. The germline gives CDR1 MNHNS, CDR2 SASEGT. The CDR3 contains 15 residues. CDR3 sequence reads: CASRPDRGSSYEQYF. CDR3 in DNA: TGTGCCAGCAGACCTGACAGGGGGAGCTCCTACGAGCAGTACTTC.

This clone was found a few times. The genes are TRBV12-3 or TRBV12-4 and TRBJ2-1; possible D gene TRBD2, 6 bases. The CDR3 runs 11 residues. With 10 bases removed from V and 7 bases from J, the gap between germline ends came to 11 bases. CDR3 in DNA: TGTGCCACCGGGGGTTGGAATGAGCAGTTCTTC. This gives the protein CATGGWNEQFF.

The CDR3 region has the DNA TGTGCCAGCAGCCCGAGAACGAATGAAAAACTGTTTTTT. Translated, it gives CASSPRTNEKLFF. This chain uses TRBV4-2 with TRBJ1-4; no clear D gene. V was pared by 4 bases and J by 5 bases, with 8 bases between. Germline V lookup: CDR1 LGHNA, CDR2 YNFKEQ. CDR3 length: 13 residues.

This clone appeared a few times. The chain couples TRBV6-1 to TRBJ2-1; unclear D gene. The germline V and J ends were trimmed by 5 bases and 10 bases, with 9 bases remaining between them. In germline, CDR1 is MNHNS, CDR2 SASEGT. CDR3 length equals 11 residues. The CDR3 sequence: CASSSRPEQFF. CDR3 sequence (DNA): TGTGCCAGCAGTTCCCGCCCGGAGCAGTTCTTC.

The chain employs TRBV12-3 or TRBV12-4 and TRBJ2-7; 11 nucleotides match TRBD2. This CDR3 is built from 15 residues. V gave up 3 bases and J gave up 6 bases; unmatched junction bases: 7. The CDR3 here is CASSFTTSGEGEQYF. DNA of the CDR3: TGTGCCAGCAGTTTCACGACTAGCGGGGAGGGCGAGCAGTACTTC.

This clone was counted only a few times. This chain joins TRBV9 and TRBJ2-2; D tentatively reads TRBD1 or TRBD2 (6 bases each). The CDR3 has 15 amino acids. V was pared by 4 bases and J by 4 bases, with 14 bases between. Germline V gives CDR1 SGDLS, CDR2 YYNGEE. CDR3 residues: CASSLRTGATGELFF. CDR3 nucleotides: TGTGCCAGCAGCCTTAGGACGGGGGCCACCGGGGAGCTGTTTTTT.

This clone occurred a few times. The V call is TRBV6-5, the J call TRBJ2-7; D not resolved. V gave up 4 bases and J gave up 3 bases, with 7 bases separating them. This CDR3 has 12 amino acids. Germline loops: CDR1 MNHEY, CDR2 SVGAGI. CDR3 sequence reads: CASSSLNYEQYF. The CDR3 coding sequence is TGTGCCAGCAGTTCACTGAACTACGAGCAGTACTTC.

The sample holds a few counts of this clone. The chain uses TRBV2 and TRBJ2-7; unclear D gene. Trimming cost V 8 bases and J 1 base, with 9 bases left between them. Germline V gene sequence: CDR1 SNHLY, CDR2 FYNNEI. The CDR3 runs 12 residues. The CDR3: CASAAFSYEQYF. CDR3 nucleotide sequence: TGTGCCAGCGCGGCATTTTCCTACGAGCAGTACTTC.

The sample holds one count of this clone. The chain joins TRBV20-1 to TRBJ2-7; the D is unclear. This CDR3 is 13 amino acids long. The V end lost 5 bases, the J end lost 5 bases, and 16 bases lay between the germline ends. Germline V gene lookup returns CDR1 DFQATT and CDR2 SNEGSKA (reference sequence). The CDR3 region is CSAWAPTAHEQYF. The CDR3 DNA reads as TGCAGTGCTTGGGCCCCCACGGCCCACGAGCAGTACTTC.

This rearrangement joins TRBV7-2 to TRBJ2-5; D may be TRBD1 or TRBD2 (5 bases each). This CDR3 contains 11 residues. The germline gives CDR1 SGHTA, CDR2 FQGNSA. V lost 3 bases, J lost 6 bases, and 5 bases lay in between. CDR3 DNA sequence: TGTGCCAGCAGCTTGGGACAGACCCAGTACTTC. Translated, it gives CASSLGQTQYF.